The clone carrying this TCR beta chain occurred many times. Its antigen is still unknown. The sample is drawn from a study of molecular identifiers for immune sequencing clone quantification. Regarding the study as a whole: Among some 990,000 naive cells, as was reported, spiked Jurkat TCR RNA from one cell was detectable. Same-barcode identical TCR molecules could make highly expanded clones look smaller than they are.

Listed TCR primers, together with previously described methods, were used for the bulk TCR libraries. TCRdb used MiXCR to reprocess the PCR reads, holding one entry per CDR3 protein. This sample has some 580,000 distinct CDR3 sequences, with less than 30% found just once. The CDR3 consists of 12 residues. Germline V gene sequence: CDR1 LNHDA, CDR2 SQIVND (reference sequence). Between the trimmed V and J ends, which lost 7 bases and 10 bases, there was a span of 13 bases. Naive CD8 libraries used about 19,000 to 1,000,000 sorted cells and 10%, 30% or 50% RNA. Material: naive CD8+ T cells from blood, with Jurkat cell RNA spiked in. Subset of the sample: FACS-sorted CD8+CD4-CCR7+CD45RA+ naive T cells. V gene TRBV19 combines with J gene TRBJ1-4; D gene unclear. The TCR comes from a human donor in good health. Some libraries in this study had Jurkat cell RNA spiked in. CDR3 sequence reads: CASTPAMGKLFF. In DNA form, the CDR3 reads TGTGCCAGTACGCCGGCGATGGGAAAACTGTTTTTT.